This T cell receptor beta chain was documented in a study of cytomegalovirus exposure and HLA in healthy donors. V shed 4 bases, J shed 7 bases, and the junction held 12 bases outside the gene matches. The CDR3 length is 16 residues. The germline V gene has CDR1 SGHTA and CDR2 FQGNSA. Using immunoSEQ multiplex PCR, the repertoire was profiled, and TCRdb retains in-frame clones only, with some absent. This table holds fewer than 400,000 clones, approximately 86% found once. The specimen sequenced was PBMCs. The chain is built from TRBV7-2 and TRBJ2-2; 7 bases match TRBD1. The receptor was derived from a young man in good health and CMV-seronegative. DNA of the CDR3: TGTGCCAGCAGCTCGACTTCGACAGGGATGGGCGGGGAGCTGTTTTTT. As protein: CASSSTSTGMGGELFF.